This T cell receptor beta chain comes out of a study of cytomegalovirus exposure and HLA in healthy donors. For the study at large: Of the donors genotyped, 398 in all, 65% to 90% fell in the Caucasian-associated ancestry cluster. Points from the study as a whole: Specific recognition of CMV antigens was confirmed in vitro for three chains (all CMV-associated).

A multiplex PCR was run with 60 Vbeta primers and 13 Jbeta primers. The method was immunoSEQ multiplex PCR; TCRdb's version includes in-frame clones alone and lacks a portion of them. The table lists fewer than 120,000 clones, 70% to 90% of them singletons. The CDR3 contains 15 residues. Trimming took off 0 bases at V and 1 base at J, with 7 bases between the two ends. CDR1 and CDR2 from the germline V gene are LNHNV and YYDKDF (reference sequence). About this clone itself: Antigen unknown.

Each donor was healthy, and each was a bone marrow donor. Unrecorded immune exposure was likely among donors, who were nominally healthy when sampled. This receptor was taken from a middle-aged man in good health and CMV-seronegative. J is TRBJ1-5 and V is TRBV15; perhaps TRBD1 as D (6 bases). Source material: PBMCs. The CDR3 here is CATSRDQGSNQPQHF. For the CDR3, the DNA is TGTGCCACCAGCAGAGATCAGGGGAGCAATCAGCCCCAGCATTTT.